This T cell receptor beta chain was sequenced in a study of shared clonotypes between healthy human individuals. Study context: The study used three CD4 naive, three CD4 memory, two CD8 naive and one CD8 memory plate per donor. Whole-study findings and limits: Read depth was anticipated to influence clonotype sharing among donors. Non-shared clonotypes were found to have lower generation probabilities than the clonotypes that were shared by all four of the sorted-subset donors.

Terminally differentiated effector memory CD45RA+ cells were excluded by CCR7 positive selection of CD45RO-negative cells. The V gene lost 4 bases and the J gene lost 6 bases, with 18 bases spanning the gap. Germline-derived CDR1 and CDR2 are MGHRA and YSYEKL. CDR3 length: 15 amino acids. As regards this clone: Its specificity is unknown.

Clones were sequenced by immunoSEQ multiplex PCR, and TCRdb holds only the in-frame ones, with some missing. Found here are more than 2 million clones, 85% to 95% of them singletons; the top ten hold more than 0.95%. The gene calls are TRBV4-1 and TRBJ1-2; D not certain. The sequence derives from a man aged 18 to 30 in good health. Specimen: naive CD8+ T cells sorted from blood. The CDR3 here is CASSLRGIGVDGYTF. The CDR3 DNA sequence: TGCGCCAGCAGCCTCCGCGGCATCGGCGTAGATGGCTACACCTTC.